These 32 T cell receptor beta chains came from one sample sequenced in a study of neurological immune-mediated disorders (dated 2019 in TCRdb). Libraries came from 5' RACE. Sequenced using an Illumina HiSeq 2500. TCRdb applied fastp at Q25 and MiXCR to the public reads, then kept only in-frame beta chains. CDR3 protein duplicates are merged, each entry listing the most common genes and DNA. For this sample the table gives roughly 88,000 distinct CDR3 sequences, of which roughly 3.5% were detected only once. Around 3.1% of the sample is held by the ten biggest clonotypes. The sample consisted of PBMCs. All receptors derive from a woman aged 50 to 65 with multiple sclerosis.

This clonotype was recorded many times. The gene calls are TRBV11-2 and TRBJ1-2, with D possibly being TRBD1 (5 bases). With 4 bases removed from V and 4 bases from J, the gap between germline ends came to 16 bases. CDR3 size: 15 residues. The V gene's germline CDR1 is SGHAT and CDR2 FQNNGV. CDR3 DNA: TGTGCCAGCAGCTCATATGAAACAGGCCTCTATGGCTACACCTTC. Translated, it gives CASSSYETGLYGYTF.

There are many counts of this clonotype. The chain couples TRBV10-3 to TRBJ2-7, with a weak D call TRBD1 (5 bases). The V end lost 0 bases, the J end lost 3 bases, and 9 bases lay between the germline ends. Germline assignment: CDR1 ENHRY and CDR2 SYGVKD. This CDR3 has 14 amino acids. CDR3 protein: CAISESGHNYEQYF. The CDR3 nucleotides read TGTGCCATCAGTGAGTCGGGGCACAACTACGAGCAGTACTTC.

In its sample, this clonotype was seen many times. The CDR3 bases are TGTGCCAGCAGCTTACGTTTTAGCGCGGTTGGTGAGCAGTTCTTC. This gives the protein CASSLRFSAVGEQFF. The V call is TRBV7-2, the J call TRBJ2-1; a weak D match, TRBD2 (5 bases). Trimming took off 2 bases at V and 9 bases at J, with 17 bases between the two ends. Germline CDR1 and CDR2: SGHTA and FQGNSA. CDR3 length: 15 residues.

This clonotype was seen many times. CDR3: CASRPTGGDEQYF. The DNA for the CDR3 is TGTGCCAGCAGACCGACAGGGGGTGACGAGCAGTACTTC. The chain links TRBV27 to TRBJ2-7, with 9 bases fitting TRBD1. From germline, CDR1 is MNHEY and CDR2 SMNVEV (reference sequence). V lost 6 bases and J lost 5; bases outside the gene matches: 5. The CDR3 is made up of 13 amino acids.

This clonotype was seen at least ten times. The CDR3 DNA follows: TGTGCCAGCAGCTATGGGGGTCCCGACGAGCAGTACTTC. Translating gives CASSYGGPDEQYF. The chain has TRBV7-9 and TRBJ2-7, with D possibly being TRBD1 or TRBD2 (5 bases each). The CDR3 covers 13 residues. The germline CDR1 and CDR2 sequences are SEHNR and FQNEAQ (reference sequence). Deletions cut 4 bases from V and 5 bases from J, with 12 bases between.

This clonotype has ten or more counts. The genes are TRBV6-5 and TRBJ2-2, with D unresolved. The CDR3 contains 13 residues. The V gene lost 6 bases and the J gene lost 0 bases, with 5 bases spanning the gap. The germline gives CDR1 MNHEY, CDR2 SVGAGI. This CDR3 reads CASSDANTGELFF. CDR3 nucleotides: TGTGCCAGCAGCGACGCGAACACCGGGGAGCTGTTTTTT.

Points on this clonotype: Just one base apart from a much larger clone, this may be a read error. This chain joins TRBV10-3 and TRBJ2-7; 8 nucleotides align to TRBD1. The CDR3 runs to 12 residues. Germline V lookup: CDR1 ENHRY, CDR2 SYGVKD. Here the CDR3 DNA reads TGTGACATCAAGGACAGGGCCTACGAGCAGTACTTC. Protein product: CDIKDRAYEQYF.

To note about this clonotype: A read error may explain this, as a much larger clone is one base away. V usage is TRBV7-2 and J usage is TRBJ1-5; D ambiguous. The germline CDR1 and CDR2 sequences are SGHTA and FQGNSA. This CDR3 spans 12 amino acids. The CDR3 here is CASSQDNQPQNF. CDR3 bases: TGTGCCAGCAGCCAAGATAATCAGCCCCAGAATTTT.

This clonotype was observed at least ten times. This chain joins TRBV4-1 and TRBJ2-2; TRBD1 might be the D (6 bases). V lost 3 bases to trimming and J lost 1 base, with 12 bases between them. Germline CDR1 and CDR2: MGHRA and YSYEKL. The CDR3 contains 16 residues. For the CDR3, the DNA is TGCGCCAGCAGCCAGGTGGGACACTGGAACACCGGGGAGCTGTTTTTT. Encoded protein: CASSQVGHWNTGELFF.

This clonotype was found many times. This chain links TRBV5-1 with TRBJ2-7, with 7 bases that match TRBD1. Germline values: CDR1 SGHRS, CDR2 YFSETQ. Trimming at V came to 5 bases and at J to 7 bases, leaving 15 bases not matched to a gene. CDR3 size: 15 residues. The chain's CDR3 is CASRETGTAIQEQYF. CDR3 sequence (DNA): TGCGCCAGCAGAGAAACCGGGACAGCGATTCAAGAGCAGTACTTC.

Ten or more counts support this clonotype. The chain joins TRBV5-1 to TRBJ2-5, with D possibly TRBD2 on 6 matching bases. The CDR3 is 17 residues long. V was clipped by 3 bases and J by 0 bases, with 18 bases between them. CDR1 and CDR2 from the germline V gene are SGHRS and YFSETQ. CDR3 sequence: CASSSTSGLWYQETQYF. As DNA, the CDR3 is TGCGCCAGCAGCTCAACCTCGGGACTCTGGTACCAAGAGACCCAGTACTTC.

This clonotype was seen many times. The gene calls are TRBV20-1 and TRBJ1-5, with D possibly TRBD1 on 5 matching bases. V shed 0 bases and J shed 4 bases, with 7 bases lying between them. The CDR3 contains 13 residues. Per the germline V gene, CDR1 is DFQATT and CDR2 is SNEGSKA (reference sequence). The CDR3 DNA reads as TGCAGTGCTAGAGATCCAGGGAATCAGCCCCAGCATTTT. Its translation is CSARDPGNQPQHF.

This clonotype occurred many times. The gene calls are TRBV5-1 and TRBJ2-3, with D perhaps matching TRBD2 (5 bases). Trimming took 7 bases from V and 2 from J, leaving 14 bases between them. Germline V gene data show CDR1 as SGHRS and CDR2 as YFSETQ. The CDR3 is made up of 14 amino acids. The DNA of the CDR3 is TGCGCCAGCCGAGCTGGCGGGTCCACAGATACGCAGTATTTT. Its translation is CASRAGGSTDTQYF.

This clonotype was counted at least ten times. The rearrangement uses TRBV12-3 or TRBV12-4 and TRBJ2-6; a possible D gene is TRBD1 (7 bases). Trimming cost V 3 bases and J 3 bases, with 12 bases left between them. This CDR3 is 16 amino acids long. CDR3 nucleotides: TGTGCCAGCAGTTTGGAGGGGGCTGTTGGGGCCAACGTCCTGACTTTC. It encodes CASSLEGAVGANVLTF.

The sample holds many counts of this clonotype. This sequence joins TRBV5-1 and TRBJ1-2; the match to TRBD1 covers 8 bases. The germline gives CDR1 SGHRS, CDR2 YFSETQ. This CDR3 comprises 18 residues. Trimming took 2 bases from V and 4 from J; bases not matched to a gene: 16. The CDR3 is CASSLRTGGPKGGYGYTF. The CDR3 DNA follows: TGCGCCAGCAGCTTAAGAACAGGGGGTCCCAAAGGCGGCTATGGCTACACCTTC. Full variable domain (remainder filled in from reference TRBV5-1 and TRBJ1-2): KAGVTQTPRYLIKTRGQQVTLSCSPISGHRSVSWYQQTPGQGLQFLFEYFSETQRNKGNFPGRFSGRQFSNSRSEMNVSTLELGDSALYLCASSLRTGGPKGGYGYTFGSGTRLTVV.

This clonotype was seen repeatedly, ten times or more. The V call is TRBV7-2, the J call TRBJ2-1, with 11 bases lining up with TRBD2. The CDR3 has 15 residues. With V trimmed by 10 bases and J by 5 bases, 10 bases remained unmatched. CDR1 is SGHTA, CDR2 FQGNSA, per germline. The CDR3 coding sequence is TGTGCCATTGCACATAGCGGGGGGGCCGACAATGAGCAGTTCTTC. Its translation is CAIAHSGGADNEQFF.

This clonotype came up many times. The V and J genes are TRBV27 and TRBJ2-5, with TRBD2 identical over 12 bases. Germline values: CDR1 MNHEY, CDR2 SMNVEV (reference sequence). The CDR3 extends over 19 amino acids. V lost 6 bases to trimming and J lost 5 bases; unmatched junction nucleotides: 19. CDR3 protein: CASSLTPRLAGVGGETQYF. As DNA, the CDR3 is TGTGCCAGCAGCTTAACCCCCAGACTAGCGGGGGTCGGTGGGGAGACCCAGTACTTC.

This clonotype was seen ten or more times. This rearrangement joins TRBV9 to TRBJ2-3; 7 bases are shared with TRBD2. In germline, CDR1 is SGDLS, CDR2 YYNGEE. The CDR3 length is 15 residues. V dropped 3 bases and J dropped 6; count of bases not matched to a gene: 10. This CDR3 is CASSDSPQAGDTQYF. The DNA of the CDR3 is TGTGCCAGCAGCGACTCGCCACAAGCGGGGGATACGCAGTATTTT.

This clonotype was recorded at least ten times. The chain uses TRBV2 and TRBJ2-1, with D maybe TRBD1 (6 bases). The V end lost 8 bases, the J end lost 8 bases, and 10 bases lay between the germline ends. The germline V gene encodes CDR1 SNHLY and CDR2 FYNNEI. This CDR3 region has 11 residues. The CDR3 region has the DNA TGTGCCAGCCTAGGGGGAGATGAGCAGTTCTTC. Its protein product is CASLGGDEQFF.

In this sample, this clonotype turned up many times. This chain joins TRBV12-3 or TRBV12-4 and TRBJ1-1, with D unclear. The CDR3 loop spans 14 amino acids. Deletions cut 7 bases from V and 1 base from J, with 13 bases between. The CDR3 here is CASKLDRRNTEAFF. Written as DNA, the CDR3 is TGTGCCAGCAAACTGGACCGCAGGAACACTGAAGCTTTCTTT.

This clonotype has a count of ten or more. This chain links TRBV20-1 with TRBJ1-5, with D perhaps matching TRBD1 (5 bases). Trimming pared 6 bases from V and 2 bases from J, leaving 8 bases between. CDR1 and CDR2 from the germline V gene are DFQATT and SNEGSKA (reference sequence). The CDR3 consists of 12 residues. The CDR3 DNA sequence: TGCAGTGCGTCCAGGGGCAATCAGCCCCAGCATTTT. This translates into CSASRGNQPQHF.

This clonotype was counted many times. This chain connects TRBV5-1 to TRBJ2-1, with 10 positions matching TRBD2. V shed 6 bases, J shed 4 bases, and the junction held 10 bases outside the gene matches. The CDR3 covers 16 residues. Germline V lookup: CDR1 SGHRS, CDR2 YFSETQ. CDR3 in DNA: TGCGCCAGCAAGGTTAGCGGGGGGCCCGGATACAATGAGCAGTTCTTC. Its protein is CASKVSGGPGYNEQFF.

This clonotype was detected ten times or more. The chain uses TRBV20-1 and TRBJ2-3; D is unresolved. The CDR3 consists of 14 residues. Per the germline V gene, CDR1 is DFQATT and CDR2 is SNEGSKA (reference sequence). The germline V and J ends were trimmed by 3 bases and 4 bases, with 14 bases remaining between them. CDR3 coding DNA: TGCAGTGCTAGCCTAGGGTTCGGTGCAGATACGCAGTATTTT. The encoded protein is CSASLGFGADTQYF.

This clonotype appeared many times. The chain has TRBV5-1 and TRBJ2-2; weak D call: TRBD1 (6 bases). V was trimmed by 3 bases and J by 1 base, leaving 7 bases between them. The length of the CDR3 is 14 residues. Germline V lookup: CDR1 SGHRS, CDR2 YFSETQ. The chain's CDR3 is CASSSGQNTGELFF. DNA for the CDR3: TGCGCCAGCAGCTCGGGACAGAACACCGGGGAGCTGTTTTTT.

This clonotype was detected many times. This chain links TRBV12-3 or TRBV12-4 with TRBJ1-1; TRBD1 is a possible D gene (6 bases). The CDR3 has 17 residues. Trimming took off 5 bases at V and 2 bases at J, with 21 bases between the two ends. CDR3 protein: CASSAQGQGFLNTEAFF. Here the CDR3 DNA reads TGTGCCAGCAGTGCCCAGGGGCAGGGGTTTTTAAACACTGAAGCTTTCTTT.

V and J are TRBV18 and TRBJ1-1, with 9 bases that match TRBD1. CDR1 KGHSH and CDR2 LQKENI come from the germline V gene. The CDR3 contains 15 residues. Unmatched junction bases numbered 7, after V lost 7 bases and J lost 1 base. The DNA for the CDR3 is TGTGCCAGCTTAACCCTGACAGGGGGGAACACTGAAGCTTTCTTT. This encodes CASLTLTGGNTEAFF.

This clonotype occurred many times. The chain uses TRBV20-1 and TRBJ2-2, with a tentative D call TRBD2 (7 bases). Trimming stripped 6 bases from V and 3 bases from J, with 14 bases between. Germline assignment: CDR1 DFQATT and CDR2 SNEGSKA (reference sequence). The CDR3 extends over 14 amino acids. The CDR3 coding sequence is TGCAGTGCCAGTCGAGGGGGGGACACCGGGGAGCTGTTTTTT. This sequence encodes CSASRGGDTGELFF.

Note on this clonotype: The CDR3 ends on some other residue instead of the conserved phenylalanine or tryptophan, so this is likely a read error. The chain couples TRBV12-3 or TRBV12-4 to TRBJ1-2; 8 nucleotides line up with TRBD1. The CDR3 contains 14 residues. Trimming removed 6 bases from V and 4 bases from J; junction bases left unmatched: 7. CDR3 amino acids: CASSIGQGVYGYTN. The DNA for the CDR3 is TGTGCCAGCAGCATAGGACAGGGCGTCTATGGCTACACCAAC.

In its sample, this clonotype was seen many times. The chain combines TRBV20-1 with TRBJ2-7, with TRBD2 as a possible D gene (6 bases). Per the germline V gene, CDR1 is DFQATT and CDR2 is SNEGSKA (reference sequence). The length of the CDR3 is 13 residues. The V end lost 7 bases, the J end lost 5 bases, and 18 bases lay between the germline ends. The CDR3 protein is CSGTIGGMDEQYF. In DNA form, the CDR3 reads TGCAGTGGGACTATCGGGGGTATGGACGAGCAGTACTTC.

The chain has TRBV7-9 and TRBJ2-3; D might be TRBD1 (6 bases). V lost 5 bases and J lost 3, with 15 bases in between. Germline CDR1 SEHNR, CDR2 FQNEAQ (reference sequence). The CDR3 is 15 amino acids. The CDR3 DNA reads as TGTGCCAGCAGCCCATATGGGGGCGCAACAGATACGCAGTATTTT. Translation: CASSPYGGATDTQYF.

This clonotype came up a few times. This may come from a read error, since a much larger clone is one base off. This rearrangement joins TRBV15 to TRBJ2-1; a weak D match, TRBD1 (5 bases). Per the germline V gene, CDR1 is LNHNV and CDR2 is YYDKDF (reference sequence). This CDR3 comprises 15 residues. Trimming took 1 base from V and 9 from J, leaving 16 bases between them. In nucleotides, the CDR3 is TGTGCCACCAGCAGAGGCGGAAAGGGGTTCAGTGAGCAGTTCTTC. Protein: CATSRGGKGFSEQFF.

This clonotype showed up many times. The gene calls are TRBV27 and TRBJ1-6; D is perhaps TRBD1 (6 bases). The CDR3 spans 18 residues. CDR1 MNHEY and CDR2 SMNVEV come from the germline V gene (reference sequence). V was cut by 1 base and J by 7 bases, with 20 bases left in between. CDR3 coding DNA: TGTGCCAGCAGTTTATATCCCCCCTTGGACAGACCCAATTCACCCCTCCACTTT. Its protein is CASSLYPPLDRPNSPLHF.